Below are 20 T cell receptor beta chains sequenced from a single sample in a study of shared clonotypes between healthy human individuals (TCRdb year 2020). Library creation used the immunoSEQ multiplex PCR assay. In its TCRdb copy, this immuneACCESS table keeps in-frame sequences only and misses some clones. Where compared with another copy, unresolved V genes explain less than half of these, and the others have no known cause. Counted in this sample were 2 million to 2.5 million clones; 85% to 95% of them appeared once. The ten largest account for roughly 0.34% of the sample. The specimen was naive CD4+ T cells from PBMCs. This specimen's cell subset or site label, per the study, means: CD45RA+ positively selected. The source is a man aged 18 to 29 in good health. Some clones in this sample may be carry-over from other donors' samples.

The rearrangement links TRBV10-1 to TRBJ2-1, with 8 bases aligning to TRBD2. This CDR3 region has 15 residues. Germline-derived CDR1 and CDR2 are WNHNN and SYGVQD (reference sequence). V dropped 7 bases and J dropped 9; count of bases not matched to a gene: 14. The CDR3 DNA reads TGCGCCAGCAACCCCGGAGCGGGAGTAGAAGTTGAGCAGTTCTTC. Its translation: CASNPGAGVEVEQFF.

In regard to this clone: Other nucleotide sequences in the sample specify the same CDR3. The chain combines TRBV7-3 with TRBJ2-7, with 9 bases matching TRBD2. Trimming took 3 bases from V and 2 from J; bases not matched to a gene: 5. CDR1 SGHTA and CDR2 FQGTGA come from the germline V gene. The CDR3 has 15 amino acids. CDR3 region: CASSLGLAGTYEQYF. CDR3 bases: TGTGCCAGCAGCTTGGGCCTAGCGGGGACCTACGAGCAGTACTTC.

This chain's CDR3 is CASSESKKNQPQHF. Here the CDR3 DNA reads TGCGCCAGCAGTGAGTCGAAAAAGAATCAGCCCCAGCATTTT. The chain uses TRBV10-2 and TRBJ1-5; no firm D call. V was cut by 0 bases and J by 4 bases, with 7 bases left in between. The germline V gene encodes CDR1 WSHSY and CDR2 SAAADI. The CDR3 consists of 14 residues.

The chain recombines TRBV11-2 with TRBJ2-7; either TRBD1 or TRBD2 may supply D (6 bases each). The CDR3 contains 14 residues. CDR1 is SGHAT and CDR2 is FQNNGV in the germline V gene. V gave up 6 bases and J gave up 9 bases, with 21 bases separating them. CDR3 loop: CASSSGSRGLPQYF. CDR3 DNA sequence: TGTGCCAGCAGTTCAGGGAGTCGGGGGCTACCGCAGTACTTC.

The V call is TRBV11-1, the J call TRBJ2-3, with D possibly being TRBD1 or TRBD2 (5 bases each). CDR3 size: 16 residues. V lost 5 bases and J 3 bases, leaving 18 bases between the germline ends. Germline V gene data show CDR1 as SGHAT and CDR2 as FQDESV (reference sequence). The CDR3 region has the DNA TGTGCCAGCAGCACCCGGGGACCCCGGAGTACAGATACGCAGTATTTT. Protein product: CASSTRGPRSTDTQYF.

This clone was recorded once. The sample has other DNA sequences that encode this CDR3 too. The V call is TRBV5-5, the J call TRBJ1-1; weak D call: TRBD1 (5 bases). V was shortened by 0 bases and J by 1 base, with 7 bases between the two germline ends. This CDR3 region has 14 residues. CDR1 and CDR2 (germline): SGHKS, YYEKEE (reference sequence). The CDR3 loop reads CASSLGQTNTEAFF. CDR3 nucleotides: TGTGCCAGCAGCTTGGGACAGACGAACACTGAAGCTTTCTTT.

For this clone: Other DNA sequences in this specimen translate into the identical CDR3. The rearrangement links TRBV5-1 to TRBJ2-1; D perhaps matches TRBD2 (6 bases). V gave up 0 bases and J gave up 1 base, with 8 bases separating them. Germline V gives CDR1 SGHRS, CDR2 YFSETQ. This CDR3 comprises 15 residues. CDR3 residues: CASSLGGTSYNEQFF. The CDR3 DNA sequence: TGCGCCAGCAGCTTGGGCGGGACGTCCTACAATGAGCAGTTCTTC.

This chain links TRBV6-4 with TRBJ2-3; 8 nucleotides align to TRBD2. After removal of 6 bases from V and 4 bases from J, the junction contained 6 bases not matched to a gene. The CDR3 consists of 14 residues. CDR1 is MRHNA and CDR2 is SNTAGT in the germline V gene. CDR3 nucleotide sequence: TGTGCCAGCAGCACTAGCGGATTTGCAGATACGCAGTATTTT. It is translated as CASSTSGFADTQYF.

Worth noting for this clone: Other DNA sequences of this sample code for an identical CDR3. This chain connects TRBV5-1 to TRBJ1-1, with 8 bases lining up with TRBD1. In germline, CDR1 is SGHRS, CDR2 YFSETQ. After removal of 4 bases from V and 4 bases from J, the junction contained 3 bases not matched to a gene. The CDR3 consists of 13 residues. CDR3 DNA sequence: TGCGCCAGCAGCGCCGGACAGGGCACTGAAGCTTTCTTT. This sequence encodes CASSAGQGTEAFF.

With regard to this clone: A read error may explain this, as a much larger clone is one base away. The sample carries other DNA sequences with the same CDR3. The genes are TRBV5-1 and TRBJ2-5; D not resolved. The ends were cut back, 2 bases at V and 1 base at J, with 3 bases in the middle. The CDR3 covers 12 residues. Per the germline V gene, CDR1 is SGHRS and CDR2 is YFSETQ. In nucleotides, the CDR3 is TGCGCCAGCAGCTTTGCCCAAGAGACCCAGTACTTC. Encoded protein: CASSFAQETQYF.

The J gene is TRBJ1-2, the V gene TRBV5-1; the match to TRBD1 covers 10 bases. The CDR3 has 16 amino acids. Germline V gene lookup returns CDR1 SGHRS and CDR2 YFSETQ. The V gene end was trimmed by 0 bases and the J gene end by 8 bases; junction bases not matched to a gene: 10. CDR3 loop: CASSLAPPGQGFGYTF. CDR3 nucleotide sequence: TGCGCCAGCAGCTTGGCTCCTCCGGGACAGGGGTTCGGCTACACCTTC. Complete variable domain (other parts from reference TRBV5-1 and TRBJ1-2): KAGVTQTPRYLIKTRGQQVTLSCSPISGHRSVSWYQQTPGQGLQFLFEYFSETQRNKGNFPGRFSGRQFSNSRSEMNVSTLELGDSALYLCASSLAPPGQGFGYTFGSGTRLTVV.

The chain uses TRBV19 and TRBJ2-1; 8 nucleotides agree with TRBD2. Germline-derived CDR1 and CDR2 are LNHDA and SQIVND (reference sequence). With V trimmed by 5 bases and J by 3 bases, 6 bases remained unmatched. This CDR3 region has 15 residues. This chain's CDR3 is CASSLPSGRYNEQFF. The CDR3 DNA reads TGTGCCAGTAGTCTGCCTAGCGGGCGCTACAATGAGCAGTTCTTC.

As regards this clone: In the same sample, other DNA sequences code for this CDR3. The chain is built from TRBV27 and TRBJ2-7; 13 nucleotides line up with TRBD2. Germline V gene data show CDR1 as MNHEY and CDR2 as SMNVEV (reference sequence). This CDR3 comprises 15 residues. The ends lost 5 bases at V and 0 bases at J; junction bases unmatched: 1. CDR3 sequence (DNA): TGTGCCAGCAGTCGACTAGCGGGAGGCTCCTACGAGCAGTACTTC. It is translated as CASSRLAGGSYEQYF.

The gene calls are TRBV2 and TRBJ2-1; D is unclear. Germline values: CDR1 SNHLY, CDR2 FYNNEI. The CDR3 contains 11 residues. Deletions cut 7 bases from V and 7 bases from J, with 8 bases between. CDR3 sequence (DNA): TGTGCCAGCACCCCGGCAAATGAGCAGTTCTTC. This translates into CASTPANEQFF.

J is TRBJ2-2 and V is TRBV7-8, with D unresolved. The length of the CDR3 is 13 residues. Germline CDR1 is SGHVS and CDR2 is FQNEAQ. Trimming cost V 2 bases and J 6 bases, with 7 bases left between them. The CDR3 DNA reads as TGTGCCAGCAGCTTAAAATTTCCCGGGGAGCTGTTTTTT. Its translation: CASSLKFPGELFF.

V is TRBV28 and J is TRBJ1-4, with 7 nucleotides matching TRBD1. The ends lost 3 bases at V and 7 bases at J; junction bases unmatched: 5. The CDR3 totals 14 residues. CDR1 and CDR2 (germline): MDHEN, SYDVKM. CDR3 DNA: TGTGCCAGCAGTTTGGGGAACAGGGGTGAAAAACTGTTTTTT. Translating it yields CASSLGNRGEKLFF.

CDR3 amino acids: CASRFQGAYEQYF. For the CDR3, the DNA is TGTGCCAGCAGGTTTCAGGGAGCCTACGAGCAGTACTTC. J is TRBJ2-7 and V is TRBV6-5; either TRBD1 or TRBD2 may fit D (5 bases each). Germline CDR1 and CDR2: MNHEY and SVGAGI. This CDR3 spans 13 amino acids. The V and J ends lost 6 bases and 2 bases respectively, with 11 bases between them.

This clone was recorded a few times. The chain recombines TRBV5-1 with TRBJ1-1; maybe TRBD1 (5 bases). The CDR3 runs 14 residues. Germline CDR1 is SGHRS and CDR2 is YFSETQ. The V end lost 5 bases, the J end lost 1 base, and 12 bases lay between the germline ends. The CDR3 sequence is CASRPGTENTEAFF. CDR3 DNA: TGCGCCAGCAGACCTGGGACGGAGAACACTGAAGCTTTCTTT.

V and J are TRBV28 and TRBJ2-7, with unresolved D. The CDR3 loop spans 14 amino acids. Germline V gene lookup returns CDR1 MDHEN and CDR2 SYDVKM. V shed 3 bases and J shed 3 bases, with 12 bases lying between them. CDR3 sequence (DNA): TGTGCCAGCAGTTTGATACAGACCAGCTACGAGCAGTACTTC. It translates to CASSLIQTSYEQYF. Together with reference TRBV28 and TRBJ2-7, the CDR3 gives the full variable domain: DVKVTQSSRYLVKRTGEKVFLECVQDMDHENMFWYRQDPGLGLRLIYFSYDVKMKEKGDIPEGYSVSREKKERFSLILESASTNQTSMYLCASSLIQTSYEQYFGPGTRLTVT.

This clone appeared a single time. The chain couples TRBV6-1 to TRBJ2-7; no clear D. Germline CDR1 and CDR2: MNHNS and SASEGT. Trimming stripped 9 bases from V and 0 bases from J, with 6 bases between. The CDR3 covers 11 residues. CDR3 in DNA: TGTGCCAGTGCGAGCTCCTACGAGCAGTACTTC. Translation gives CASASSYEQYF.